This passage covers 28 T cell receptor beta chains from one sample sequenced in a study of control samples from healthy donors and cancer patients. Sequencing was performed with immunoSEQ multiplex PCR; in TCRdb, only in-frame clones are kept and a portion is missing. The sample lists 150,000 to 200,000 clones; 90% were seen once. Sequenced material: blood. Receptors were obtained from a woman in her 50s in good health.

This clone was detected only once. The genes are TRBV5-4 and TRBJ2-5, with TRBD2 matching over 9 bases. The CDR3 loop spans 16 amino acids. J lost 2 bases, V lost 0 bases, and 5 bases had no gene match. Germline assignment: CDR1 SGHNT and CDR2 YYREEE (reference sequence). CDR3 in amino acids: CASSLAVSGGQETQYF. CDR3 DNA: TGTGCCAGCAGCTTGGCCGTCAGCGGGGGGCAAGAGACCCAGTACTTC.

This chain joins TRBV18 and TRBJ1-5, with D maybe TRBD1 (6 bases). V lost 4 bases, J lost 2 bases, and 12 bases lay in between. The CDR3 contains 15 residues. In germline, CDR1 is KGHSH, CDR2 LQKENI. CDR3 amino acids: CASSLLDRRNQPQHF. CDR3 bases: TGTGCCAGCTCACTACTGGACAGACGCAATCAGCCCCAGCATTTT. Based on the CDR3 plus reference TRBV18 and TRBJ1-5, the full variable domain is NAGVMQNPRHLVRRRGQEARLRCSPMKGHSHVYWYRQLPEEGLKFMVYLQKENIIDESGMPKERFSAEFPKEGPSILRIQQVVRGDSAAYFCASSLLDRRNQPQHFGDGTRLSIL.

The chain is built from TRBV7-2 and TRBJ1-2; 7 positions agree with TRBD1. CDR3 length: 14 amino acids. With 5 bases clipped from V and 6 bases from J, the junction kept 9 bases outside the gene matches. The germline V gene encodes CDR1 SGHTA and CDR2 FQGNSA. CDR3 bases: TGTGCCAGCAGCCCTCAGACAGGGACGGATGGCTACACCTTC. Translating gives CASSPQTGTDGYTF.

The chain recombines TRBV28 with TRBJ2-7; 7 nucleotides match TRBD1. V lost 2 bases and J lost 7; bases outside the gene matches: 8. The CDR3 runs to 14 residues. Germline V lookup: CDR1 MDHEN, CDR2 SYDVKM. The CDR3 sequence: CASSLRTGKNEQYF. The CDR3, as DNA: TGTGCCAGCAGTTTAAGGACAGGAAAGAATGAGCAGTACTTC.

A single count supports this clone. The chain employs TRBV5-6 and TRBJ2-6; TRBD1 aligns across 9 bases. CDR1 is SGHDT and CDR2 is YYEEEE in the germline V gene. The CDR3 is 18 residues long. The ends lost 1 base at V and 2 bases at J; junction bases unmatched: 7. The CDR3, as DNA: TGTGCCAGCAGCTTGTTGGGACAGGGCAGGGCTGGGGCCAACGTCCTGACTTTC. This sequence encodes CASSLLGQGRAGANVLTF.

The chain employs TRBV10-3 and TRBJ1-5; 9 nucleotides match TRBD1. Germline V gene lookup returns CDR1 ENHRY and CDR2 SYGVKD. This CDR3 spans 15 amino acids. Unmatched junction bases numbered 8, after V lost 5 bases and J lost 6 bases. The CDR3 here is CAISQTGGSGQPQHF. The CDR3 nucleotides are TGTGCCATCAGTCAAACAGGGGGCTCAGGTCAGCCCCAGCATTTT.

The chain employs TRBV28 and TRBJ1-2; 10 bases are a match to TRBD1. Trimming cost V 4 bases and J 5 bases; bases outside gene matches: 4. CDR1 and CDR2 from the germline V gene are MDHEN and SYDVKM. The CDR3 runs to 14 residues. The CDR3 loop is CASSSPGQGYGYTF. The CDR3 bases are TGTGCCAGCAGTTCGCCGGGACAGGGGTATGGCTACACCTTC.

V usage is TRBV29-1 and J usage is TRBJ2-2; D unclear. V lost 3 bases to trimming and J lost 2 bases, with 7 bases between them. Germline V gene sequence: CDR1 SQVTM, CDR2 ANQGSEA. The CDR3 covers 13 residues. Here the CDR3 DNA reads TGCAGCGTTGAGTCTGGAAACACCGGGGAGCTGTTTTTT. Amino acid sequence: CSVESGNTGELFF.

The CDR3 reads CASSLQGSLSNQPQHF. The CDR3 region has the DNA TGTGCCAGCAGCTTGCAGGGGTCTCTTTCCAATCAGCCCCAGCATTTT. The chain has TRBV7-8 and TRBJ1-5; maybe TRBD1 (6 bases). V was cut by 3 bases and J by 3 bases, with 15 bases left in between. This CDR3 spans 16 amino acids. CDR1 SGHVS and CDR2 FQNEAQ come from the germline V gene. Full variable domain (outside the CDR3, taken from reference TRBV7-8 and TRBJ1-5): GAGVSQSPRYKVAKRGQDVALRCDPISGHVSLFWYQQALGQGPEFLTYFQNEAQLDKSGLPSDRFFAERPEGSVSTLKIQRTQQEDSAVYLCASSLQGSLSNQPQHFGDGTRLSIL.

The rearrangement joins TRBV10-3 to TRBJ1-1; 10 bases map to TRBD1. This CDR3 is 15 amino acids long. V gave up 6 bases and J gave up 9 bases; unmatched junction bases: 13. Germline CDR1 is ENHRY and CDR2 is SYGVKD. The CDR3 nucleotides read TGTGCCATCAGATCTCCGGGACAGGGGAGTTCTAAAGCTTTCTTT. This encodes CAIRSPGQGSSKAFF.

The rearrangement links TRBV7-9 to TRBJ2-7, with TRBD2 matching 10 bases. The CDR3 length is 15 residues. Germline V gene lookup returns CDR1 SEHNR and CDR2 FQNEAQ (reference sequence). J gave up 2 bases and V 6 bases, and 7 bases lay outside the gene matches. In nucleotides, the CDR3 is TGTGCCAGCAGTTCAACTAGCGGGGTGACCTACGAGCAGTACTTC. This sequence encodes CASSSTSGVTYEQYF.

In its sample, this clone was seen once. V gene TRBV6-5 combines with J gene TRBJ2-1, with a weak D call TRBD2 (6 bases). The V and J ends lost 7 bases and 7 bases respectively, with 14 bases between them. The CDR3 runs 13 residues. Germline V CDR1 and CDR2: MNHEY, SVGAGI. The CDR3 sequence is CASKATSGNEQFF. DNA of the CDR3: TGTGCCAGCAAGGCCACCAGCGGGAATGAGCAGTTCTTC.

The chain joins TRBV13 to TRBJ1-3, with 8 positions matching TRBD1. V dropped 5 bases and J dropped 7; count of bases not matched to a gene: 4. The CDR3 covers 13 residues. Germline CDR1 reads PRHDT; CDR2 reads FYEKMQ (reference sequence). CDR3 protein: CASSGQGANTIYF. CDR3 nucleotide sequence: TGTGCCAGCAGCGGGCAGGGGGCTAACACCATATATTTT. Using reference TRBV13 and TRBJ1-3 for the parts outside the CDR3, the full variable domain is AAGVIQSPRHLIKEKRETATLKCYPIPRHDTVYWYQQGPGQDPQFLISFYEKMQSDKGSIPDRFSAQQFSDYHSELNMSSLELGDSALYFCASSGQGANTIYFGEGSWLTVV.

The V call is TRBV7-8, the J call TRBJ1-2, with unresolved D. The germline V and J ends were trimmed by 7 bases and 8 bases, with 23 bases remaining between them. The CDR3 is 15 amino acids. Germline lookup yields CDR1 SGHVS and CDR2 FQNEAQ. CDR3 in amino acids: CASTESEEPLRGYTF. CDR3 in DNA: TGTGCCAGCACCGAATCGGAGGAACCCCTCAGGGGCTACACCTTC.

This sequence joins TRBV9 and TRBJ2-5; 10 nucleotides line up with TRBD2. The germline V gene encodes CDR1 SGDLS and CDR2 YYNGEE. CDR3 length: 18 amino acids. With V trimmed by 1 base and J by 5 bases, 14 bases remained unmatched. Here the CDR3 DNA reads TGTGCCAGCAGCGTATTGGTTGGGAGCGGGGGGGCCTTGGAGACCCAGTACTTC. It translates to CASSVLVGSGGALETQYF. The full variable domain, with the rest looked up from reference TRBV9 and TRBJ2-5, is DSGVTQTPKHLITATGQRVTLRCSPRSGDLSVYWYQQSLDQGLQFLIQYYNGEERAKGNILERFSAQQFPDLHSELNLSSLELGDSALYFCASSVLVGSGGALETQYFGPGTRLLVL.

As regards this clone: A junction boundary mismatches the germline segment, possibly from a read error. V and J are TRBV6-1 and TRBJ1-2; no definite D call. Per germline, CDR1 MNHNS and CDR2 SASEGT. This CDR3 contains 13 residues. The CDR3 loop is CASGERANYGYTF. CDR3 DNA sequence: TGTGCCAGCGGTGAACGGGCAAACTATGGCTACACCTTC.

The genes are TRBV5-1 and TRBJ2-5; D possibly matches TRBD1 or TRBD2 (5 bases each). The CDR3 is made up of 12 amino acids. Trimming took off 3 bases at V and 5 bases at J, with 8 bases between the two ends. The germline V gene encodes CDR1 SGHRS and CDR2 YFSETQ. The CDR3 DNA reads TGCGCCAGCAGCTCAGAGGGGGAGACCCAGTACTTC. Encoded protein: CASSSEGETQYF.

The chain has TRBV15 and TRBJ2-1; D is ambiguous. This CDR3 contains 13 residues. V gave up 8 bases and J gave up 4 bases, with 12 bases separating them. Germline assignment: CDR1 LNHNV and CDR2 YYDKDF (reference sequence). Here the CDR3 reads CATHNGNYNEQFF. The CDR3 DNA follows: TGTGCCACCCACAACGGTAATTACAATGAGCAGTTCTTC.

The chain combines TRBV7-5 with TRBJ2-7; TRBD1, as called in the table, went unchecked against the DNA. TRBV7-5 corresponds to a pseudogene. The CDR3 totals 17 residues. The CDR3 loop reads CARSFPPGGKSPYEQYF. In DNA, the CDR3 is TGTGCCAGAAGCTTCCCCCCAGGGGGAAAATCTCCCTACGAGCAGTACTTC.

The V call is TRBV5-1, the J call TRBJ2-3, with 7 bases lining up with TRBD2. With 4 bases clipped from V and 5 bases from J, the junction kept 1 base outside the gene matches. From germline, CDR1 is SGHRS and CDR2 YFSETQ. This CDR3 is built from 12 residues. The DNA for the CDR3 is TGCGCCAGCAGCCCGGGGGGAGATACGCAGTATTTT. The encoded protein is CASSPGGDTQYF.

The CDR3 spells CATQGQPNQPQHF. CDR3 coding DNA: TGTGCCACCCAGGGACAGCCTAATCAGCCCCAGCATTTT. V gene TRBV24-1 combines with J gene TRBJ1-5, with 7 bases that match TRBD1. Germline CDR1 KGHDR, CDR2 SFDVKD. The CDR3 covers 13 residues. V was pared by 9 bases and J by 4 bases, with 5 bases of the junction left unmatched.

The chain is built from TRBV4-3 and TRBJ1-1; a weak D match, TRBD1 (5 bases). The CDR3 sequence is 12 residues long. The V end was cut by 6 bases, the J end by 1 base, with 6 bases between. Germline V CDR1 and CDR2: LGHNA, YSLEER. The CDR3 nucleotides are TGCGCCAGCAGTAGGGGGAACACTGAAGCTTTCTTT. Amino acid sequence: CASSRGNTEAFF.

The CDR3 here is CASSQNWGHNEKLFF. For the CDR3, the DNA is TGTGCCAGCTCCCAAAATTGGGGGCATAATGAAAAACTGTTTTTT. The chain carries TRBV18 and TRBJ1-4; D perhaps matches TRBD1 (6 bases). This CDR3 comprises 15 residues. Germline CDR1 reads KGHSH; CDR2 reads LQKENI. The V end lost 6 bases, the J end lost 4 bases, and 15 bases lay between the germline ends. The whole variable domain, filled in from reference TRBV18 and TRBJ1-4, reads NAGVMQNPRHLVRRRGQEARLRCSPMKGHSHVYWYRQLPEEGLKFMVYLQKENIIDESGMPKERFSAEFPKEGPSILRIQQVVRGDSAAYFCASSQNWGHNEKLFFGSGTQLSVL.

This chain links TRBV28 with TRBJ1-2; D gene ambiguous. V was pared by 2 bases and J by 8 bases, with 9 bases between. The CDR3 runs 12 residues. CDR1 MDHEN and CDR2 SYDVKM come from the germline V gene. DNA of the CDR3: TGTGCCAGCAGTTTAAAGCCGAGAGGCTACACCTTC. Its protein is CASSLKPRGYTF.

CDR3 amino acids: CASSGTVAPEKLFF. Written as DNA, the CDR3 is TGCGCCAGCAGCGGGACAGTGGCCCCGGAAAAACTGTTTTTT. The V and J genes are TRBV4-3 and TRBJ1-4; TRBD1 aligns across 7 bases. J gave up 8 bases and V 5 bases, and 8 bases lay outside the gene matches. Per germline, CDR1 LGHNA and CDR2 YSLEER. CDR3 length: 14 residues.

The chain links TRBV27 to TRBJ1-1; D is unresolved. This CDR3 contains 17 residues. Germline lookup yields CDR1 MNHEY and CDR2 SMNVEV (reference sequence). Trimming removed 7 bases from V and 1 base from J, with 22 bases in between. The CDR3 DNA sequence: TGTGCCAGCACTTATATCTTTCGAGGGTCGGGGAACACTGAAGCTTTCTTT. Its protein product is CASTYIFRGSGNTEAFF.

This chain links TRBV28 with TRBJ2-3, with D unresolved. This CDR3 comprises 16 residues. Between the trimmed V and J ends, which lost 4 bases and 0 bases, there was a span of 14 bases. The germline V gene encodes CDR1 MDHEN and CDR2 SYDVKM. CDR3 residues: CASSSFGRTSTDTQYF. The DNA for the CDR3 is TGTGCCAGCAGTTCCTTCGGCAGAACTAGCACAGATACGCAGTATTTT. The full variable domain, its missing parts supplied by reference TRBV28 and TRBJ2-3, is DVKVTQSSRYLVKRTGEKVFLECVQDMDHENMFWYRQDPGLGLRLIYFSYDVKMKEKGDIPEGYSVSREKKERFSLILESASTNQTSMYLCASSSFGRTSTDTQYFGPGTRLTVL.

The chain combines TRBV18 with TRBJ1-2; TRBD1 matches at 8 bases. Germline trimming cut 5 bases from V and 2 bases from J; bases unmatched to any gene: 4. The CDR3 spans 14 residues. The germline V gene encodes CDR1 KGHSH and CDR2 LQKENI. CDR3: CASSIGQGNYGYTF. The DNA of the CDR3 is TGTGCCAGCTCAATAGGACAGGGAAACTATGGCTACACCTTC. The full variable domain, its missing parts supplied by reference TRBV18 and TRBJ1-2, is NAGVMQNPRHLVRRRGQEARLRCSPMKGHSHVYWYRQLPEEGLKFMVYLQKENIIDESGMPKERFSAEFPKEGPSILRIQQVVRGDSAAYFCASSIGQGNYGYTFGSGTRLTVV.